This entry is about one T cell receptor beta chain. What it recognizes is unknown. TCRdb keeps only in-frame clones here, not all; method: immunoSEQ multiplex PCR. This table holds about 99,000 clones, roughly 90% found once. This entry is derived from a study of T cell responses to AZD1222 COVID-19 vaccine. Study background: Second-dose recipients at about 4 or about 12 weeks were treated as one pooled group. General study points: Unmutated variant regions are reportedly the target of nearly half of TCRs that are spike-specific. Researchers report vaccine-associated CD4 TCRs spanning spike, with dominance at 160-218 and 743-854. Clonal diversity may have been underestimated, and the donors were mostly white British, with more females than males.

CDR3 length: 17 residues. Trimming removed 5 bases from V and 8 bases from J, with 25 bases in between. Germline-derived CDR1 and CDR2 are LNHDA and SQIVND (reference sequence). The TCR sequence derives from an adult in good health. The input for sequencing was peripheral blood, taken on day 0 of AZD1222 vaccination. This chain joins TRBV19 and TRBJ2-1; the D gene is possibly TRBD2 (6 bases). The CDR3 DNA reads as TGTGCCAGTAGTCCCTATAGCGGAACCACCCCCCACGATGAGCAGTTCTTC. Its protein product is CASSPYSGTTPHDEQFF.